The clone carrying this T cell receptor (beta chain) was counted once. The antigen remains undetermined. Donors sampled were nominally healthy, though unrecorded immune exposures were likely. The data are from a study of cytomegalovirus exposure and HLA in healthy donors. Trimming left V 7 bases short and J 4 bases short, with 10 bases between. The CDR3 spans 12 residues. CDR1 and CDR2 from the germline V gene are SNHLY and FYNNEI. The primer mix had 60 Vbeta and 13 Jbeta primers. Only in-frame clones appear in the TCRdb table, and some are missing; sequencing was by immunoSEQ multiplex PCR. The data hold about 200,000 clones, with 79% observed a single time. Study-level points and caveats: DRB1 showed the most TCR associations and HLA-C the fewest in a later analysis, as rates varied by HLA locus. Later analysis identified about 17,000 TCR beta sequences associated with HLA alleles, using a false discovery rate threshold of 0.05.

This receptor was identified in a male donor in good health and CMV-seropositive. This chain joins TRBV2 and TRBJ1-1; D is unclear. Sequences were obtained from PBMCs. The CDR3 is CASKGEGTEAFF. Here the CDR3 DNA reads TGTGCCAGCAAGGGTGAGGGCACTGAAGCTTTCTTT.